These 30 T cell receptor beta chains originate from one sample sequenced in a study of T cells in narcolepsy. Assay used: immunoSEQ multiplex PCR; TCRdb lists only in-frame clones, some missing. This table has more than 20,000 clones, roughly 85% appearing once. Sequenced input: memory (CD45RA-) CD4+ T cells from blood. The origin of the receptors is a human donor in good health.

A note on this clone: The sample holds other DNA sequences that translate to the same CDR3. This chain connects TRBV2 to TRBJ1-3; D not resolved. The germline gives CDR1 SNHLY, CDR2 FYNNEI. The V and J ends lost 3 bases and 4 bases respectively, with 19 bases between them. This CDR3 comprises 17 residues. The CDR3 loop is CASSDSIQSGYGNTIYF. The CDR3 region has the DNA TGTGCCAGCAGTGATTCCATACAGTCCGGGTACGGAAACACCATATATTTT.

J is TRBJ2-2 and V is TRBV5-4, with unresolved D. V lost 4 bases, J lost 7 bases, and 8 bases lay in between. The CDR3 has 12 amino acids. Germline values: CDR1 SGHNT, CDR2 YYREEE (reference sequence). CDR3 DNA sequence: TGTGCCAGCAGCCTGAAAAACGGGGAGCTGTTTTTT. Its translation is CASSLKNGELFF. The full variable domain, in which reference TRBV5-4 and TRBJ2-2 provide the parts outside the CDR3, is ETGVTQSPTHLIKTRGQQVTLRCSSQSGHNTVSWYQQALGQGPQFIFQYYREEENGRGNFPPRFSGLQFPNYSSELNVNALELDDSALYLCASSLKNGELFFGEGSRLTVL.

The chain has TRBV5-1 and TRBJ1-3; 7 nucleotides line up with TRBD1. CDR1 and CDR2 (germline): SGHRS, YFSETQ. With 4 bases clipped from V and 0 bases from J, the junction kept 7 bases outside the gene matches. The CDR3 contains 16 residues. The CDR3 region is CASSPETGRSGNTIYF. CDR3 sequence (DNA): TGCGCCAGCAGCCCGGAGACAGGGCGCTCTGGAAACACCATATATTTT. Drawing the rest from reference TRBV5-1 and TRBJ1-3, the complete variable domain is KAGVTQTPRYLIKTRGQQVTLSCSPISGHRSVSWYQQTPGQGLQFLFEYFSETQRNKGNFPGRFSGRQFSNSRSEMNVSTLELGDSALYLCASSPETGRSGNTIYFGEGSWLTVV.

CDR3: CASSRSVGPLPEQYF. The CDR3 DNA sequence: TGTGCCAGCTCACGATCGGTCGGGCCACTCCCCGAGCAGTACTTC. The chain combines TRBV18 with TRBJ2-7; the D is unclear. Per the germline V gene, CDR1 is KGHSH and CDR2 is LQKENI. This CDR3 has 15 residues. With 4 bases removed from V and 6 bases from J, the gap between germline ends came to 19 bases. Looking up the rest from reference TRBV18 and TRBJ2-7 gives the full variable domain: NAGVMQNPRHLVRRRGQEARLRCSPMKGHSHVYWYRQLPEEGLKFMVYLQKENIIDESGMPKERFSAEFPKEGPSILRIQQVVRGDSAAYFCASSRSVGPLPEQYFGPGTRLTVT.

This chain links TRBV11-3 with TRBJ2-3; D unresolved. Trimming took off 5 bases at V and 4 bases at J, with 7 bases between the two ends. The CDR3 runs 12 residues. In germline, CDR1 is SGHNT, CDR2 YENEEA. CDR3 region: CASSRMPDTQYF. The CDR3 coding sequence is TGTGCCAGCAGCCGCATGCCAGATACGCAGTATTTT.

This clone was counted a single time. The chain couples TRBV28 to TRBJ2-3, with a weak D call TRBD2 (5 bases). V lost 3 bases and J lost 4, with 17 bases in between. The CDR3 has 16 amino acids. Germline V gene sequence: CDR1 MDHEN, CDR2 SYDVKM. CDR3: CASSFRRGSPPDTQYF. The CDR3 DNA is TGTGCCAGCAGTTTCCGGAGAGGGAGTCCCCCAGATACGCAGTATTTT.

Only a few counts were recorded for this clone. The chain is built from TRBV5-4 and TRBJ1-2; no firm D call. The CDR3 runs to 13 residues. Deletions cut 0 bases from V and 8 bases from J, with 11 bases between. From germline, CDR1 is SGHNT and CDR2 YYREEE (reference sequence). The CDR3 sequence is CASSLEGYGGYTF. CDR3 nucleotide sequence: TGTGCCAGCAGCTTGGAAGGGTATGGGGGCTACACCTTC.

This chain joins TRBV5-5 and TRBJ1-3; 7 bases fit TRBD1. Germline CDR1 and CDR2: SGHKS and YYEKEE (reference sequence). The CDR3 length is 16 residues. Trimming cost V 2 bases and J 0 bases; bases outside gene matches: 5. The CDR3 DNA is TGTGCCAGCAGCTTACTACGGGACAGCTCTGGAAACACCATATATTTT. Translated: CASSLLRDSSGNTIYF.

This sequence joins TRBV6-4 and TRBJ1-1, with D uncertain. The germline CDR1 and CDR2 sequences are MRHNA and SNTAGT. The CDR3 has 14 amino acids. Trimming shortened V by 5 bases and J by 5 bases, and 15 bases separated the two germline ends. The CDR3 region is CASSPSPGNTEAFF. In DNA form, the CDR3 reads TGTGCCAGCAGTCCCTCCCCCGGGAATACTGAAGCTTTCTTT.

The chain couples TRBV28 to TRBJ1-4, with 7 bases that match TRBD1. The CDR3 has 15 residues. In germline, CDR1 is MDHEN, CDR2 SYDVKM. The junction had 9 bases not matched to a gene; V was cut back by 1 base and J by 10 bases. Here the CDR3 DNA reads TGTGCCAGCAGTTTATCCCCAGGGGGAGTGGTAAAACTGTTTTTT. Protein sequence: CASSLSPGGVVKLFF.

This chain links TRBV11-3 with TRBJ2-1; D perhaps matches TRBD2 (6 bases). Germline V gene lookup returns CDR1 SGHNT and CDR2 YENEEA. CDR3 length: 13 residues. V was shortened by 7 bases and J by 7 bases, with 14 bases between the two germline ends. The CDR3, as DNA: TGTGCCAGCACCCCGGGCGGGAAAAATGAGCAGTTCTTC. Amino acid sequence: CASTPGGKNEQFF.

This chain joins TRBV6-1 and TRBJ2-1, with D unclear. The CDR3 extends over 15 amino acids. V lost 6 bases and J 0 bases, leaving 12 bases between the germline ends. Germline CDR1 is MNHNS and CDR2 is SASEGT. This CDR3 reads CASSQAAHSYNEQFF. CDR3 nucleotide sequence: TGTGCCAGCAGCCAGGCGGCTCACTCCTACAATGAGCAGTTCTTC.

The rearrangement links TRBV11-2 to TRBJ1-5; D is possibly TRBD1 (5 bases). In germline, CDR1 is SGHAT, CDR2 FQNNGV. V was pared by 4 bases and J by 7 bases, with 14 bases between. The CDR3 runs to 14 residues. CDR3 residues: CASSSQGGDQPQHF. CDR3 bases: TGTGCCAGCAGCTCACAAGGAGGGGACCAGCCCCAGCATTTT. The full variable domain, its missing parts supplied by reference TRBV11-2 and TRBJ1-5, is EAGVAQSPRYKIIEKRQSVAFWCNPISGHATLYWYQQILGQGPKLLIQFQNNGVVDDSQLPKDRFSAERLKGVDSTLKIQPAKLEDSAVYLCASSSQGGDQPQHFGDGTRLSIL.

Only one count was recorded for this clone. This chain uses TRBV4-3 with TRBJ2-1, with 8 positions matching TRBD2. The CDR3 loop spans 17 amino acids. V lost 2 bases to trimming and J lost 4 bases; unmatched junction nucleotides: 10. Germline CDR1 reads LGHNA; CDR2 reads YSLEER. This CDR3 is CASSQNSGTRSYNEQFF. In DNA, the CDR3 is TGCGCCAGCAGCCAAAATTCCGGGACTAGATCTTACAATGAGCAGTTCTTC.

The rearrangement uses TRBV5-4 and TRBJ1-1, with D unclear. Germline V gene lookup returns CDR1 SGHNT and CDR2 YYREEE (reference sequence). V lost 4 bases, J lost 3 bases, and 19 bases lay in between. The CDR3 sequence is 16 residues long. The DNA of the CDR3 is TGTGCCAGCAGCAAGGTCCCGGGTTGGGTTGACACTGAAGCTTTCTTT. Its protein is CASSKVPGWVDTEAFF.

The J gene is TRBJ2-5, the V gene TRBV5-1; D may be TRBD2 (6 bases). The CDR3 runs 13 residues. Germline assignment: CDR1 SGHRS and CDR2 YFSETQ. The V gene lost 0 bases and the J gene lost 4 bases, with 7 bases spanning the gap. In DNA form, the CDR3 reads TGCGCCAGCAGCTTGGTCGGGGGAGAGACCCAGTACTTC. Residues: CASSLVGGETQYF.

The chain uses TRBV11-3 and TRBJ2-2, with D perhaps TRBD2 (6 bases). Germline V gene sequence: CDR1 SGHNT, CDR2 YENEEA. This CDR3 is 17 amino acids long. Trimming shortened V by 0 bases and J by 5 bases, and 16 bases separated the two germline ends. The chain's CDR3 is CASSLDLGGARTGELFF. CDR3 sequence (DNA): TGTGCCAGCAGCTTAGATCTCGGAGGGGCGAGGACCGGGGAGCTGTTTTTT.

With regard to this clone: The junction differs from germline at one of its ends, possibly a read error. V usage is TRBV7-7 and J usage is TRBJ2-1; maybe TRBD2 (6 bases). The CDR3 loop spans 12 amino acids. In germline, CDR1 is SSHAT, CDR2 FNYEAQ (reference sequence). The DNA of the CDR3 is TGTGCTAGCAGCCTCGTCGGACTAGAGCAGTTCTTC. Its protein product is CASSLVGLEQFF.

The rearrangement links TRBV28 to TRBJ1-1, with 8 positions matching TRBD1. Trimming cost V 6 bases and J 3 bases; bases outside gene matches: 6. Looked up from germline, CDR1 is MDHEN and CDR2 is SYDVKM. The CDR3 is made up of 14 amino acids. Here the CDR3 reads CASRGLQGDTEAFF. DNA for the CDR3: TGTGCCAGCAGGGGCTTACAGGGGGACACTGAAGCTTTCTTT.

The DNA of the CDR3 is TGTGCCAGCAGCGCCCGGAACAGTAGGAGAGATACGCAGTATTTT. This sequence encodes CASSARNSRRDTQYF. This chain joins TRBV9 and TRBJ2-3; D remains ambiguous. Trimming took off 3 bases at V and 5 bases at J, with 16 bases between the two ends. The CDR3 loop spans 15 amino acids. Germline V gene data show CDR1 as SGDLS and CDR2 as YYNGEE.

The chain joins TRBV6-1 to TRBJ1-5; tentatively, D is TRBD1 (6 bases). Trimming left V 6 bases short and J 4 bases short, with 16 bases between. The V gene's germline CDR1 is MNHNS and CDR2 SASEGT. CDR3 length: 15 residues. CDR3 sequence reads: CASRIPQGGNQPQHF. The CDR3 DNA reads as TGTGCCAGCAGGATACCACAGGGAGGGAATCAGCCCCAGCATTTT.

The CDR3 protein is CASSSAGSGTQYF. CDR3 in DNA: TGTGCCAGCAGCTCAGCCGGGTCGGGTACGCAGTATTTT. The rearrangement joins TRBV7-9 to TRBJ2-3, with no clear D. This CDR3 region has 13 residues. V lost 4 bases, J lost 8 bases, and 13 bases lay in between. The germline V gene has CDR1 SEHNR and CDR2 FQNEAQ (reference sequence).

The genes are TRBV4-2 and TRBJ1-1; no clear D. Trimming left V 10 bases short and J 2 bases short, with 14 bases between. Germline CDR1 reads LGHNA; CDR2 reads YNFKEQ. This CDR3 is 13 amino acids long. Here the CDR3 reads CATQDGGNTEAFF. CDR3 bases: TGTGCCACACAAGACGGCGGTAACACTGAAGCTTTCTTT.

The V gene is TRBV18, the J gene TRBJ2-7, with TRBD2 matching 8 bases. V lost 2 bases and J lost 6; bases outside the gene matches: 15. The CDR3 is 17 amino acids. Per germline, CDR1 KGHSH and CDR2 LQKENI. CDR3: CASSPRVLSGSLSEQYF. The CDR3 DNA sequence: TGTGCCAGCTCACCAAGGGTATTAAGCGGGAGTCTCTCCGAGCAGTACTTC.

The rearrangement links TRBV6-1 to TRBJ2-7, with D perhaps being TRBD1 or TRBD2 (5 bases each). Germline-derived CDR1 and CDR2 are MNHNS and SASEGT. Between the trimmed V and J ends, which lost 6 bases and 0 bases, there was a span of 15 bases. This CDR3 contains 15 residues. The DNA for the CDR3 is TGTGCCAGCAGGGAACCGGGACGGGACTCCTACGAGCAGTACTTC. This encodes CASREPGRDSYEQYF.

The chain uses TRBV9 and TRBJ2-7; 8 bases line up with TRBD1. Germline V gene sequence: CDR1 SGDLS, CDR2 YYNGEE. J lost 6 bases, V lost 4 bases, and 12 bases had no gene match. This CDR3 comprises 15 residues. The CDR3 region is CASSTRDRGRGEQYF. In DNA form, the CDR3 reads TGTGCCAGCAGCACCCGAGACAGGGGAAGGGGCGAGCAGTACTTC.

V is TRBV5-1 and J is TRBJ2-7; tentative D call: TRBD1 (5 bases). Trimming cost V 5 bases and J 2 bases, with 11 bases left between them. The germline V gene encodes CDR1 SGHRS and CDR2 YFSETQ. The CDR3 length is 13 residues. This CDR3 reads CASREDSAYEQYF. CDR3 coding DNA: TGCGCCAGCAGGGAAGACAGCGCCTACGAGCAGTACTTC. Together with reference TRBV5-1 and TRBJ2-7, the CDR3 gives the full variable domain: KAGVTQTPRYLIKTRGQQVTLSCSPISGHRSVSWYQQTPGQGLQFLFEYFSETQRNKGNFPGRFSGRQFSNSRSEMNVSTLELGDSALYLCASREDSAYEQYFGPGTRLTVT.

Here the CDR3 DNA reads TGCAGTGCAATCGGGGGCACTGAAGCTTTCTTT. This translates into CSAIGGTEAFF. The rearrangement joins TRBV20-1 to TRBJ1-1; D is possibly TRBD1 (5 bases). Looked up from germline, CDR1 is DFQATT and CDR2 is SNEGSKA (reference sequence). The CDR3 sequence is 11 residues long. Trimming took 6 bases from V and 4 from J, leaving 9 bases between them.

J is TRBJ1-2 and V is TRBV29-1, with D hard to call. V gave up 4 bases and J gave up 4 bases, with 10 bases separating them. The CDR3 spans 12 residues. Germline loops: CDR1 SQVTM, CDR2 ANQGSEA. DNA of the CDR3: TGCAGCGTTGCTGACGGCGGCTATGGCTACACCTTC. Translated: CSVADGGYGYTF.

The chain carries TRBV2 and TRBJ1-4; TRBD1 might be the D (6 bases). With 5 bases removed from V and 3 bases from J, the gap between germline ends came to 13 bases. This CDR3 contains 15 residues. The germline gives CDR1 SNHLY, CDR2 FYNNEI. CDR3 sequence reads: CASSPGGLANEKLFF. As DNA, the CDR3 is TGTGCCAGCAGTCCCGGGGGCCTGGCTAATGAAAAACTGTTTTTT. The full variable domain, with the rest looked up from reference TRBV2 and TRBJ1-4, is EPEVTQTPSHQVTQMGQEVILRCVPISNHLYFYWYRQILGQKVEFLVSFYNNEISEKSEIFDDQFSVERPDGSNFTLKIRSTKLEDSAMYFCASSPGGLANEKLFFGSGTQLSVL.